The clone carrying this T cell receptor (beta chain) has just a few counts. Its antigen is undetermined. The record originates from a study of early T cells in non-severe SARS-CoV-2 infection. In the study overall: Bulk RNA isolated from unsorted whole blood underwent sequencing; chains were not paired.

Losses at the gene ends were 3 bases for V and 1 base for J; bases not matched to a gene: 9. The CDR3 contains 16 residues. CDR1 and CDR2 from the germline V gene are SGHDT and YYEEEE. Individual cDNA molecules were tagged with unique molecular identifiers. TCRdb re-called the 5' RACE reads through MiXCR, storing one row per CDR3 protein. The table shows fewer than 50,000 distinct CDR3 sequences, with 6% to 6.5% occurring only once. General study findings and limits: Matching results from VDJdb favored anti-spike CD8 responses, leaving private and CD4 specificities undetected.

Material for sequencing was whole blood. The sequence was collected from an adult who was a healthcare worker with PCR-confirmed SARS-CoV-2 infection or an uninfected control (not recorded which). The V gene is TRBV5-6, the J gene TRBJ1-1; 7 bases are shared with TRBD1. The chain's CDR3 is CASSSLTGSKNTEAFF. The CDR3 coding sequence is TGTGCCAGCAGCTCGCTGACAGGGTCTAAGAACACTGAAGCTTTCTTT.